This T cell receptor (beta chain) was sequenced for a study of T cell responses to AZD1222 COVID-19 vaccine. Produced via immunoSEQ multiplex PCR; TCRdb's table is partial and in-frame only. This table has roughly 140,000 clones, more than 70% appearing once. Turning to this clone: Its antigen is still unknown.

Findings of the study overall: Donors were largely white British and mainly female; clonal diversity was possibly underestimated.

The CDR3 covers 16 residues. The V and J ends lost 3 bases and 4 bases, in that order; junction bases with no gene match: 10. The germline V gene encodes CDR1 LNHNV and CDR2 YYDKDF (reference sequence). J is TRBJ2-5 and V is TRBV15; 8 nucleotides agree with TRBD1. This receptor was identified in an adult in good health. The specimen was peripheral blood, collected on day 0 of AZD1222 vaccination. The CDR3 DNA reads TGTGCCACCAGCAGGTTGACAGGGGTAGGATCAGAGACCCAGTACTTC. Amino acid sequence: CATSRLTGVGSETQYF.